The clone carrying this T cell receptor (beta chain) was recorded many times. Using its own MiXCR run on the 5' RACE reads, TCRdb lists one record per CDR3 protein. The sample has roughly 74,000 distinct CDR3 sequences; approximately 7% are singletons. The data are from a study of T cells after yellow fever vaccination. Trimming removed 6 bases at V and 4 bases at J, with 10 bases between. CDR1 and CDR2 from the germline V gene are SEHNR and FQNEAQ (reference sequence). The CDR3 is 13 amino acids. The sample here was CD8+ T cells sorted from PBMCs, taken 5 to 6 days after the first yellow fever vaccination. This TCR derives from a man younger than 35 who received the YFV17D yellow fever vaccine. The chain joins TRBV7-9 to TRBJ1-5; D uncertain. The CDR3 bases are TGTGCCAGCAGACTAACCGAGAATCAGCCCCAGCATTTT. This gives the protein CASRLTENQPQHF.